The present entry profiles one T cell receptor (beta chain) with its context. Which antigen it targets is not known. Per-nucleotide qualities are absent, and no much larger clonotype sits a single base away. The immunoSEQ Assay, a bias-controlled multiplex PCR, was used to amplify TCRbeta CDR3 regions from genomic DNA. The authors' pipeline ran thus. Within the assay, amplification of reference gene primers was used to estimate how many nucleated cells each sample contained. To quantify the absolute abundance of each unique TCRbeta CDR3 rearrangement, sequence reads were collapsed and filtered. For each sample, productive Simpson clonality was calculated as the square root of Simpson's diversity index across productive rearrangements. This is the immuneACCESS table as TCRdb keeps it, with only in-frame sequences that have V and J called. A part of the clones is gone; compared with another copy, unresolved V genes explain less than half, and the rest is unexplained. V, J and clone size derive from that table, while D and trimming were established from the DNA sequence. Across this sample there are under 350,000 clones, with more than 75% seen only once. The ten largest clones capture about 4.2% of the sample.

This record belongs to a study of blood T cell repertoires in COVID-19 (dated by TCRdb to the early 2020s). In terms of the full investigation: Samples from collaborators originated in the United States, Italy and Spain and spanned both the acute and convalescent phases of COVID-19. Where available, HLA class I and class II types were obtained from metadata supplied by the sample provider rather than from assay-based typing. Sample metadata almost always included a de-identified subject ID, COVID-19 status, age in years and sex. The prospective study material was composed of cDNA or gDNA derived from T cells, B-cell-depleted T cells, or PBMCs. A freely available public database, intended as a resource for researchers studying the immune response to SARS-CoV-2, is where the repertoires were released. Subjects who had been exposed to COVID-19, were actively infected with it, or had recovered from it provided the deeply sampled blood TCRbeta repertoires that made up the dataset. The samples were drawn from two sources: the first 160 participants of the ongoing ImmuneRACE study, and over 1,000 subjects contributed by 6 global collaborators. Paper-wide results and their limitations: The quantity of clinical and demographic metadata differed by source and by participant and was supplied without curation.

Participants in the prospective study were aged 18 to 89 years, lived in over 20 United States geographic areas, and enrolled through a virtual design. Cohort assignment in the prospective study relied on participant-reported clinical history from a screening survey and a study questionnaire. Recovered participants in ImmuneRACE Cohort 3 were defined as having two consecutive negative NP/OP PCR tests, clearance from a healthcare professional, or resolution of symptoms. In the prospective study, whole blood, serum and a nasopharyngeal or oropharyngeal swab were collected from each participant by mobile phlebotomists. Prospective study participants could optionally give additional blood draws and questionnaires over a roughly 2-month period. Prospective study blood samples were shipped either frozen or at room temperature before DNA extraction. V gives up 5 bases and J gives up 0 bases, and the segment between their germline ends measures 14 bases. CDR1 GTSNPN and CDR2 SVGIG were looked up in the germline V gene (reference sequence). Counted from cysteine to phenylalanine, this CDR3 has 14 amino acids. Of all the DNA, just the CDR3 is kept, 42 bases in frame from base 1.

Input material: PBMCs or T cells enriched from blood (not recorded which). The chain uses TRBV30 and TRBJ2-7; no confident D gene assignment can be made. The TCR was taken from a man aged 30 to 39 who had recovered from COVID-19. This receptor carries the CDR3 CAWVGQSSSYEQYF. The nucleotides are TGTGCCTGGGTTGGGCAGAGTAGCTCCTACGAGCAGTACTTC.